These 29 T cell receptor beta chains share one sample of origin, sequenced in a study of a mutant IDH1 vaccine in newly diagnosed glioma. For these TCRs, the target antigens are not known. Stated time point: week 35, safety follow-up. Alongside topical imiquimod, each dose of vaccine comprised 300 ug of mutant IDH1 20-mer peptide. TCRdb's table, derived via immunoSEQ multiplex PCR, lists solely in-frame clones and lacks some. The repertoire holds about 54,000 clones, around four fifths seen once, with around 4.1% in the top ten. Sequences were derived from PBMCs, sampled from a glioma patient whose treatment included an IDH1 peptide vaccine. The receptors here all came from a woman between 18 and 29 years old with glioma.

The CDR3 DNA reads as TGTGCCAGCAGCGCCCTGGGGAGCGGGAGGGCCAATGAGCAGTTCTTC. It encodes CASSALGSGRANEQFF. The V and J genes are TRBV9 and TRBJ2-1; 10 bases match TRBD2. From germline, CDR1 is SGDLS and CDR2 YYNGEE. V dropped 3 bases and J dropped 6; count of bases not matched to a gene: 9. The CDR3 is made up of 16 amino acids.

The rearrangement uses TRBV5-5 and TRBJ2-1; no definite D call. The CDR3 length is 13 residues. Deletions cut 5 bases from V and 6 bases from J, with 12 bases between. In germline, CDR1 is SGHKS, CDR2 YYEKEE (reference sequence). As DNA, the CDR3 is TGTGCCAGCAGTGCCGGGCTAGGCAATGAGCAGTTCTTC. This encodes CASSAGLGNEQFF. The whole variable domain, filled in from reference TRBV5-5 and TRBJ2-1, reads DAGVTQSPTHLIKTRGQQVTLRCSPISGHKSVSWYQQVLGQGPQFIFQYYEKEERGRGNFPDRFSARQFPNYSSELNVNALLLGDSALYLCASSAGLGNEQFFGPGTRLTVL.

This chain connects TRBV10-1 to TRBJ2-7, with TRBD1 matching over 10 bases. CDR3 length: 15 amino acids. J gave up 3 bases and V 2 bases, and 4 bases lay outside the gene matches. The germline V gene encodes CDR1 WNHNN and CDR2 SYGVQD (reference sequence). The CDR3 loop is CASSEGQGVLYEQYF. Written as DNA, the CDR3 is TGCGCCAGCAGTGAGGGACAGGGGGTCCTCTACGAGCAGTACTTC.

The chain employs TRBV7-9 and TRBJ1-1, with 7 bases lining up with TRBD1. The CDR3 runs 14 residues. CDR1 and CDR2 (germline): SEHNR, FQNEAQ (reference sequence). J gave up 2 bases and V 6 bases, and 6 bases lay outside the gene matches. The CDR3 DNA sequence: TGTGCCAGCAGTTTTGACAGGGTTAACACTGAAGCTTTCTTT. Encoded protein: CASSFDRVNTEAFF.

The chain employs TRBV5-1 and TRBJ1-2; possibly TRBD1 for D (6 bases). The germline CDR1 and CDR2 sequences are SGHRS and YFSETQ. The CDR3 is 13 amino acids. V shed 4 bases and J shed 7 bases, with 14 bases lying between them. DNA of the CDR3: TGCGCCAGCAGCACACAGGGATCCGGTGGCTACACCTTC. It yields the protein CASSTQGSGGYTF.

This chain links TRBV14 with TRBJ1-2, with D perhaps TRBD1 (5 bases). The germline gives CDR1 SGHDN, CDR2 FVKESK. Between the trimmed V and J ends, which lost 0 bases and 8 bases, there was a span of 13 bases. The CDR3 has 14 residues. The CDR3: CASSQEEGRAGYTF. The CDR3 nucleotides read TGTGCCAGCAGCCAAGAGGAGGGGCGCGCCGGCTACACCTTC.

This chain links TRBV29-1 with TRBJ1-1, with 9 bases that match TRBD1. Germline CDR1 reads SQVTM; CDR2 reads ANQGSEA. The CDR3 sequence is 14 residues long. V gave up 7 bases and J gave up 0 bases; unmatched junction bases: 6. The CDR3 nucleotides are TGCAGCGCCGTACACAGGGGGCTGAACACTGAAGCTTTCTTT. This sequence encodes CSAVHRGLNTEAFF.

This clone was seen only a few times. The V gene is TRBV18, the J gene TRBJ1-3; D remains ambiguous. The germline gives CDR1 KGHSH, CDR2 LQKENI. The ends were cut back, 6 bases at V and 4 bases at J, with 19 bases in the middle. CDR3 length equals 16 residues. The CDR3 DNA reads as TGTGCCAGCTCCCACGGACTGCCCCGAGGCGGAAACACCATATATTTT. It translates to CASSHGLPRGGNTIYF.

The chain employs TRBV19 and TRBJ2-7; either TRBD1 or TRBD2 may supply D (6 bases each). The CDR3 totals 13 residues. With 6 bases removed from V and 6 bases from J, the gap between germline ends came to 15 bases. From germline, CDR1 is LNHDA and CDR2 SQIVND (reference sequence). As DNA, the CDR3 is TGTGCCAGTAGCCCGGAGGGGGGTAGCGAGCAGTACTTC. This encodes CASSPEGGSEQYF.

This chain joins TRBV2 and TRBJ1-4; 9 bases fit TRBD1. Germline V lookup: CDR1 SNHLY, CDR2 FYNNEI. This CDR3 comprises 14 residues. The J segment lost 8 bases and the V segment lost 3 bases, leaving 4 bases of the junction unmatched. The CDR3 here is CASSDTDRGEKLFF. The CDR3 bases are TGTGCCAGCAGTGACACGGACAGGGGAGAAAAACTGTTTTTT.

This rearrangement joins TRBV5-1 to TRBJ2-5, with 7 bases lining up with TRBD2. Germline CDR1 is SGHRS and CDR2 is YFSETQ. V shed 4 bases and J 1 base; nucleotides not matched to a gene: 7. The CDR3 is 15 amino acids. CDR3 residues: CASSQQAGSQETQYF. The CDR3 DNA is TGCGCCAGCAGCCAACAAGCGGGGAGCCAAGAGACCCAGTACTTC. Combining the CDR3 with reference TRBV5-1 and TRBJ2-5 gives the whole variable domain KAGVTQTPRYLIKTRGQQVTLSCSPISGHRSVSWYQQTPGQGLQFLFEYFSETQRNKGNFPGRFSGRQFSNSRSEMNVSTLELGDSALYLCASSQQAGSQETQYFGPGTRLLVL.

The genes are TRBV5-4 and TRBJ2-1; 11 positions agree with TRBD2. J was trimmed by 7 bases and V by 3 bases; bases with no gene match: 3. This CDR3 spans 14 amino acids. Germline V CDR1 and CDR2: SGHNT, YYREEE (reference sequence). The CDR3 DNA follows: TGTGCCAGCAGCTCACTAGCGGGAGAAAATGAGCAGTTCTTC. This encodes CASSSLAGENEQFF.

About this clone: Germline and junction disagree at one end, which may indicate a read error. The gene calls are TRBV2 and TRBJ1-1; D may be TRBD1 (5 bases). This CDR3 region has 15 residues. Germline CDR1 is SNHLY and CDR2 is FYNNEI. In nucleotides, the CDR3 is TGTGCCAGCATTGAAAGGGCACCGGGGCCCACTGAAGCTTTCTTT. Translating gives CASIERAPGPTEAFF. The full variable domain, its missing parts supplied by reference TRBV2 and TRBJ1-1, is EPEVTQTPSHQVTQMGQEVILRCVPISNHLYFYWYRQILGQKVEFLVSFYNNEISEKSEIFDDQFSVERPDGSNFTLKIRSTKLEDSAMYFCASIERAPGPTEAFFGQGTRLTVV.

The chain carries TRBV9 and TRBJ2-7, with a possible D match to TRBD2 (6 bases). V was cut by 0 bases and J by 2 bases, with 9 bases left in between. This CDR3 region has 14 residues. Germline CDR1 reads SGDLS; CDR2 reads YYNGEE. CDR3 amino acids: CASSVELATYEQYF. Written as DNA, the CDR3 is TGTGCCAGCAGCGTAGAGCTAGCGACCTACGAGCAGTACTTC.

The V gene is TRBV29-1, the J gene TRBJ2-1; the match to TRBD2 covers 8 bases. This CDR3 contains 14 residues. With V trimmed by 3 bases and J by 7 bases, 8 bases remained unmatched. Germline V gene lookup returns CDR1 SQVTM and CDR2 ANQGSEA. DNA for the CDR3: TGCAGCGTTGATCGGGGGGGCGGGTGGAATGAGCAGTTCTTC. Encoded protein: CSVDRGGGWNEQFF.

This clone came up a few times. CDR3 nucleotides: TGTGCCAGCACCCGACAGGGTACGGGCTATGGCTACACCTTC. It is translated as CASTRQGTGYGYTF. The chain employs TRBV6-1 and TRBJ1-2; 7 bases fit TRBD1. Germline lookup yields CDR1 MNHNS and CDR2 SASEGT. This CDR3 has 14 residues. V shed 7 bases, J shed 4 bases, and the junction held 9 bases outside the gene matches.

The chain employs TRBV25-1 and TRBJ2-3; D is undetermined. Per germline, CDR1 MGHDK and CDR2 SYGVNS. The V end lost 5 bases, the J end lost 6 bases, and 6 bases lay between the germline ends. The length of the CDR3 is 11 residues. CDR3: CASSTEDTQYF. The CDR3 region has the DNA TGTGCCAGCAGTACGGAGGATACGCAGTATTTT.

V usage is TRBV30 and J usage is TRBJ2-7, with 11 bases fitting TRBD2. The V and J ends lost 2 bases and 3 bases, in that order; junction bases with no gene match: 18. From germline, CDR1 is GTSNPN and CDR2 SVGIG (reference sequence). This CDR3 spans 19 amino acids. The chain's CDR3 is CAWSPGTPGTSGRYYEQYF. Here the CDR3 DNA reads TGTGCCTGGAGTCCCGGGACGCCCGGGACTAGCGGCAGATACTACGAGCAGTACTTC.

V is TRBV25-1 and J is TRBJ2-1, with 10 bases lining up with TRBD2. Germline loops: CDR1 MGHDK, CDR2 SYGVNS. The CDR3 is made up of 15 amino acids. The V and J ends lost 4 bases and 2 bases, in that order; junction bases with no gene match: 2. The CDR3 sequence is CASSASGGPYNEQFF. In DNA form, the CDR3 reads TGTGCCAGCAGTGCTAGCGGGGGACCCTACAATGAGCAGTTCTTC.

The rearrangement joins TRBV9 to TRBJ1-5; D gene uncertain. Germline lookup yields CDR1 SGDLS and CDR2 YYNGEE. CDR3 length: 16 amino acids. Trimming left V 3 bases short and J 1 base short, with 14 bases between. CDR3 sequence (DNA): TGTGCCAGCAGCGGGGGAAGCGACGGGAGCAATCAGCCCCAGCATTTT. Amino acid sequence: CASSGGSDGSNQPQHF.

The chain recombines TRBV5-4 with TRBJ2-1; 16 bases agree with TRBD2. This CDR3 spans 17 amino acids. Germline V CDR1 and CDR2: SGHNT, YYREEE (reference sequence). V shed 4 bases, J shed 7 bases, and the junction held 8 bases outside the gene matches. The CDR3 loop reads CASSPGTSGRAVNEQFF. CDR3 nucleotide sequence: TGTGCCAGCAGCCCAGGGACTAGCGGGAGGGCCGTTAATGAGCAGTTCTTC.

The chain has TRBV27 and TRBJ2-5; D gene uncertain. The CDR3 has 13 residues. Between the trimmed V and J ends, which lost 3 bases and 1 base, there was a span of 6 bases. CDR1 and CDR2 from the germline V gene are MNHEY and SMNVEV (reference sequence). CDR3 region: CASSFGGQETQYF. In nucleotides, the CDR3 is TGTGCCAGCAGTTTTGGTGGCCAAGAGACCCAGTACTTC.

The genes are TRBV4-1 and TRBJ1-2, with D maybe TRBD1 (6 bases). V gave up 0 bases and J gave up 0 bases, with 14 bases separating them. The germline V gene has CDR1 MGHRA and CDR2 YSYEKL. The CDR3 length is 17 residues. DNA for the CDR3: TGCGCCAGCAGCCAAGATCATTCGGACAGCCCTAACTATGGCTACACCTTC. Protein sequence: CASSQDHSDSPNYGYTF.

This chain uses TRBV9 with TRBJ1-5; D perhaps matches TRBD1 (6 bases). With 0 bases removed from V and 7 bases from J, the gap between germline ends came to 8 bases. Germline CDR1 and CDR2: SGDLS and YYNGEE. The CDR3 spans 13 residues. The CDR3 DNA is TGTGCCAGCAGCGTAGAGGGGGGCCAGCCCCAGCATTTT. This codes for CASSVEGGQPQHF.

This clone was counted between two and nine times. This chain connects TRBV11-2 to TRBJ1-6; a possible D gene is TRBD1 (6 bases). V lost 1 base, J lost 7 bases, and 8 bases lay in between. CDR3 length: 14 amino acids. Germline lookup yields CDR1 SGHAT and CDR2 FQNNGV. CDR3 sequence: CASSLVGANSPLHF. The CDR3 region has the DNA TGTGCCAGCAGCTTAGTGGGGGCAAATTCACCCCTCCACTTT. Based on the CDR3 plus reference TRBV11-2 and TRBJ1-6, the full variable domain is EAGVAQSPRYKIIEKRQSVAFWCNPISGHATLYWYQQILGQGPKLLIQFQNNGVVDDSQLPKDRFSAERLKGVDSTLKIQPAKLEDSAVYLCASSLVGANSPLHFGNGTRLTVT.

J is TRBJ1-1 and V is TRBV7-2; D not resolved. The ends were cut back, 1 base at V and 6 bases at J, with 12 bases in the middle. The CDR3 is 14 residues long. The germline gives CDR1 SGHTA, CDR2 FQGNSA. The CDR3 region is CASSLVGKQPEAFF. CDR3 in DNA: TGTGCCAGCAGCTTAGTGGGAAAGCAACCTGAAGCTTTCTTT. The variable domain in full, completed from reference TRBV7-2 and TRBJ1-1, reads GAGVSQSPSNKVTEKGKDVELRCDPISGHTALYWYRQSLGQGLEFLIYFQGNSAPDKSGLPSDRFSAERTGGSVSTLTIQRTQQEDSAVYLCASSLVGKQPEAFFGQGTRLTVV.

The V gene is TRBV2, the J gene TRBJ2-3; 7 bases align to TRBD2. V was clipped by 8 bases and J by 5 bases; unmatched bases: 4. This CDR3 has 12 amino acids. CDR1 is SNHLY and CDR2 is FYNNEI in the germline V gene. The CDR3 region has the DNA TGTGCCAGCGGCTGGGGGGGAGATACGCAGTATTTT. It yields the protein CASGWGGDTQYF.

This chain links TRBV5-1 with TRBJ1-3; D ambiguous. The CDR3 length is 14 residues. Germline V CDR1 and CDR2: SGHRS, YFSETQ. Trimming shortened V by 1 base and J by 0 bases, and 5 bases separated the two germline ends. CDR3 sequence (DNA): TGCGCCAGCAGCTTGTCGGGCTCTGGAAACACCATATATTTT. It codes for CASSLSGSGNTIYF.

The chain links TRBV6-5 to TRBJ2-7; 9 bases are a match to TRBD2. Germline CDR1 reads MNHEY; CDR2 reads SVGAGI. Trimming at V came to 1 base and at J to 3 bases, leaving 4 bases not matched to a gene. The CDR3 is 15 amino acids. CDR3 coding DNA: TGTGCCAGCAGTTACTTTGCGGGGGGGAGCTACGAGCAGTACTTC. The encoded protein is CASSYFAGGSYEQYF.